This passage covers 9 T cell receptor beta chains from one sample sequenced in a study of blood T cell repertoires in COVID-19. Measured with immunoSEQ multiplex PCR; TCRdb has only the in-frame clones, and not every one. This sample has more than 85,000 clones, with 85% found just once. Sample: peripheral blood. The receptor source for this set is a man older than 75 with acute or convalescent COVID-19.

This sequence joins TRBV5-1 and TRBJ1-4; TRBD1 is a possible D gene (5 bases). Germline values: CDR1 SGHRS, CDR2 YFSETQ. The ends were cut back, 2 bases at V and 4 bases at J, with 9 bases in the middle. CDR3 length: 14 amino acids. CDR3 coding DNA: TGCGCCAGCAGCTTACTTCAGGGTAATGAAAAACTGTTTTTT. Its translation is CASSLLQGNEKLFF.

The J gene is TRBJ1-3, the V gene TRBV18; D is unresolved. CDR3 length equals 16 residues. V shed 3 bases and J shed 0 bases, with 12 bases lying between them. Germline values: CDR1 KGHSH, CDR2 LQKENI. The chain's CDR3 is CASSPVQANSGNTIYF. CDR3 sequence (DNA): TGTGCCAGCTCACCCGTCCAGGCCAACTCTGGAAACACCATATATTTT.

The V gene is TRBV19, the J gene TRBJ2-7, with TRBD2 matching over 13 bases. The CDR3 has 14 residues. V lost 4 bases, J lost 4 bases, and 1 base stayed unmatched. Germline lookup yields CDR1 LNHDA and CDR2 SQIVND (reference sequence). This CDR3 reads CASSTGLAGYEQYF. In DNA, the CDR3 is TGTGCCAGTAGTACGGGACTAGCGGGATACGAGCAGTACTTC.

This clone was observed a handful of times. The rearrangement uses TRBV5-1 and TRBJ1-1; possible D gene TRBD1, 6 bases. The CDR3 has 15 amino acids. Between the trimmed V and J ends, which lost 4 bases and 6 bases, there was a span of 19 bases. Germline V lookup: CDR1 SGHRS, CDR2 YFSETQ. The CDR3 loop reads CASSKDTGRGAEAFF. DNA for the CDR3: TGCGCCAGCAGCAAGGACACAGGGCGTGGCGCTGAAGCTTTCTTT. Filled out from reference TRBV5-1 and TRBJ1-1, the complete variable domain reads KAGVTQTPRYLIKTRGQQVTLSCSPISGHRSVSWYQQTPGQGLQFLFEYFSETQRNKGNFPGRFSGRQFSNSRSEMNVSTLELGDSALYLCASSKDTGRGAEAFFGQGTRLTVV.

The V gene is TRBV30, the J gene TRBJ2-1; a possible D gene is TRBD1 (7 bases). Germline-derived CDR1 and CDR2 are GTSNPN and SVGIG (reference sequence). V shed 5 bases and J shed 7 bases, with 18 bases lying between them. The CDR3 has 14 residues. CDR3 loop: CAWCRQGLGNEQFF. Written as DNA, the CDR3 is TGTGCCTGGTGTAGACAGGGACTTGGGAATGAGCAGTTCTTC.

A single count supports this clone. The chain employs TRBV28 and TRBJ1-2; D gene uncertain. Germline V gene lookup returns CDR1 MDHEN and CDR2 SYDVKM. The CDR3 sequence is 15 residues long. V was trimmed by 3 bases and J by 7 bases, leaving 18 bases between them. The CDR3 sequence: CASSFRRRWEGGYTF. CDR3 DNA sequence: TGTGCCAGCAGTTTCCGACGGCGATGGGAGGGTGGCTACACCTTC.

This sequence joins TRBV6-2 or TRBV6-3 and TRBJ1-2; 7 bases agree with TRBD1. Trimming at V came to 2 bases and at J to 8 bases, leaving 5 bases not matched to a gene. Germline V CDR1 and CDR2: MNHEY, SVGEGT. The CDR3 sequence is 13 residues long. The CDR3 loop reads CASSYEGARGYTF. The DNA for the CDR3 is TGTGCCAGCAGTTACGAGGGGGCGCGAGGCTACACCTTC.

V and J are TRBV9 and TRBJ2-2; 7 nucleotides line up with TRBD1. Losses at the gene ends were 5 bases for V and 4 bases for J; bases not matched to a gene: 5. Germline CDR1 is SGDLS and CDR2 is YYNGEE. The CDR3 has 14 amino acids. CDR3 protein: CASRATGSTGELFF. In nucleotides, the CDR3 is TGTGCCAGCAGAGCGACAGGGAGCACCGGGGAGCTGTTTTTT. The complete variable domain, with remaining parts taken from reference TRBV9 and TRBJ2-2, reads DSGVTQTPKHLITATGQRVTLRCSPRSGDLSVYWYQQSLDQGLQFLIQYYNGEERAKGNILERFSAQQFPDLHSELNLSSLELGDSALYFCASRATGSTGELFFGEGSRLTVL.

The CDR3 nucleotides are TGTGCCAGCAGCTTGAAGTTCGGAGAAATGAACACTGAAGCTTTCTTT. Residues: CASSLKFGEMNTEAFF. The chain carries TRBV7-2 and TRBJ1-1; no firm D call. Germline lookup yields CDR1 SGHTA and CDR2 FQGNSA. The CDR3 extends over 16 amino acids. V was shortened by 3 bases and J by 0 bases, with 14 bases between the two germline ends.